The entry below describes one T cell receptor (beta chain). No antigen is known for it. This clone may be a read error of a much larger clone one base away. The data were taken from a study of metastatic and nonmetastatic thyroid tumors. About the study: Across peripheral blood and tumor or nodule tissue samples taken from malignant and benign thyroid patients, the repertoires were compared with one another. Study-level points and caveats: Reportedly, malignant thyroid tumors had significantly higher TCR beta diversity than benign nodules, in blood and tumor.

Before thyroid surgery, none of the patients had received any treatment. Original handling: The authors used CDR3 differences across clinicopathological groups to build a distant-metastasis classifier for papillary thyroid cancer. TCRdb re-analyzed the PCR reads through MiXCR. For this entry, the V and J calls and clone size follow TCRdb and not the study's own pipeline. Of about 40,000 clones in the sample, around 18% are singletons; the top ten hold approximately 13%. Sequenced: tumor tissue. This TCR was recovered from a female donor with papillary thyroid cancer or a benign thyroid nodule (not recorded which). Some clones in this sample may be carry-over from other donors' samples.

Written as DNA, the CDR3 is TGCGCCAGCAGCCCACTAGCGGTCCAAGAGAACCAGTACTTC. Translated: CASSPLAVQENQYF. The chain links TRBV5-1 to TRBJ2-5; 8 positions agree with TRBD2. Germline V gives CDR1 SGHRS, CDR2 YFSETQ. The CDR3 has 14 amino acids.